The 19 T cell receptor beta chains given below trace back to one sample, sequenced in a study of blood T cell repertoires in COVID-19. The table came from immunoSEQ multiplex PCR; TCRdb's copy has only in-frame clones and leaves some out. The sample has around 250,000 clones, 84% seen once. Sequenced material: peripheral blood. The source of these receptors is a woman aged 35 to 49 who had recovered from COVID-19.

The chain carries TRBV5-1 and TRBJ2-2, with 12 bases lining up with TRBD1. Unmatched junction bases numbered 15, after V lost 2 bases and J lost 13 bases. The germline V gene encodes CDR1 SGHRS and CDR2 YFSETQ. The CDR3 length is 17 residues. Written as DNA, the CDR3 is TGCGCCAGCAGCTTCGAACCGGGACAGGGGGCTTCGGTGGGGCTGTTTTTT. This translates into CASSFEPGQGASVGLFF.

This chain connects TRBV28 to TRBJ1-1; D is unresolved. From germline, CDR1 is MDHEN and CDR2 SYDVKM. This CDR3 comprises 13 residues. With 7 bases removed from V and 0 bases from J, the gap between germline ends came to 9 bases. The CDR3 region is CASIPSMNTEAFF. CDR3 DNA sequence: TGTGCCAGCATCCCTAGCATGAACACTGAAGCTTTCTTT. Supplemented by reference TRBV28 and TRBJ1-1, the full variable domain reads DVKVTQSSRYLVKRTGEKVFLECVQDMDHENMFWYRQDPGLGLRLIYFSYDVKMKEKGDIPEGYSVSREKKERFSLILESASTNQTSMYLCASIPSMNTEAFFGQGTRLTVV.

In its sample, this clone was seen once. The rearrangement joins TRBV6-1 to TRBJ1-6; D remains ambiguous. V was clipped by 2 bases and J by 12 bases, with 20 bases between them. The CDR3 sequence is 16 residues long. Germline loops: CDR1 MNHNS, CDR2 SASEGT. The CDR3 coding sequence is TGTGCCAGCAGTGAAAGCGGACCCAGTTGGGGAGAACCCCTCCACTTT. Protein: CASSESGPSWGEPLHF.

As concerns this clone: The germline gene is not matched at one end of the junction; a read error may be the cause. The rearrangement uses TRBV28 and TRBJ2-7; TRBD2 aligns across 13 bases. This CDR3 comprises 16 residues. CDR1 is MDHEN and CDR2 is SYDVKM in the germline V gene. The DNA for the CDR3 is TGTGCCAGCAGTCCCAGGACTAGCGGGGGCGACCTACGATACTTCTTC. Protein: CASSPRTSGGDLRYFF.

This clone was seen once. This chain joins TRBV5-1 and TRBJ2-1; D ambiguous. Germline V gene lookup returns CDR1 SGHRS and CDR2 YFSETQ. V lost 3 bases and J 6 bases, leaving 16 bases between the germline ends. This CDR3 region has 15 residues. CDR3 protein: CASSSTTSSINEQFF. The DNA for the CDR3 is TGCGCCAGCAGCTCCACAACCTCTTCCATCAATGAGCAGTTCTTC.

CDR3 nucleotides: TGTGCCAGCAGCTATACAGGGAACTACGAGCAGTACTTC. Amino acid sequence: CASSYTGNYEQYF. The gene calls are TRBV7-9 and TRBJ2-7; D possibly corresponds to TRBD1 (6 bases). V was shortened by 4 bases and J by 3 bases, with 10 bases between the two germline ends. Germline lookup yields CDR1 SEHNR and CDR2 FQNEAQ (reference sequence). This CDR3 contains 13 residues.

V gene TRBV14 combines with J gene TRBJ2-5; D perhaps matches TRBD2 (5 bases). This CDR3 spans 13 amino acids. From germline, CDR1 is SGHDN and CDR2 FVKESK. The V gene lost 4 bases and the J gene lost 5 bases, with 11 bases spanning the gap. CDR3 sequence reads: CASSRGSWETQYF. The CDR3 DNA sequence: TGTGCCAGCAGCCGAGGGAGTTGGGAGACCCAGTACTTC.

V gene TRBV7-8 combines with J gene TRBJ2-1, with 13 bases identical to TRBD2. Trimming took 1 base from V and 6 from J; bases not matched to a gene: 3. From germline, CDR1 is SGHVS and CDR2 FQNEAQ. This CDR3 is 16 amino acids long. CDR3 DNA: TGTGCCAGCAGCTTAGGTCGACTAGCGGGGGGCAATGAGCAGTTCTTC. The encoded protein is CASSLGRLAGGNEQFF.

The CDR3: CASSSQGLLTGELFF. CDR3 in DNA: TGTGCCAGCAGCTCCCAGGGACTTCTCACCGGGGAGCTGTTTTTT. V gene TRBV7-3 combines with J gene TRBJ2-2, with D maybe TRBD2 (6 bases). The ends were cut back, 4 bases at V and 4 bases at J, with 13 bases in the middle. There are 15 residues in the CDR3. Germline-derived CDR1 and CDR2 are SGHTA and FQGTGA. The full variable domain, its missing parts supplied by reference TRBV7-3 and TRBJ2-2, is GAGVSQTPSNKVTEKGKYVELRCDPISGHTALYWYRQSLGQGPEFLIYFQGTGAADDSGLPNDRFFAVRPEGSVSTLKIQRTERGDSAVYLCASSSQGLLTGELFFGEGSRLTVL.

J is TRBJ2-3 and V is TRBV28; a possible D gene is TRBD2 (7 bases). CDR1 and CDR2 (germline): MDHEN, SYDVKM. The CDR3 covers 15 residues. V lost 7 bases, J lost 7 bases, and 21 bases lay in between. CDR3: CASTLGGARWNTQYF. The CDR3 DNA reads as TGTGCCAGCACCTTGGGGGGGGCCCGTTGGAATACGCAGTATTTT. The variable domain in full, with the rest retrieved from reference TRBV28 and TRBJ2-3, is DVKVTQSSRYLVKRTGEKVFLECVQDMDHENMFWYRQDPGLGLRLIYFSYDVKMKEKGDIPEGYSVSREKKERFSLILESASTNQTSMYLCASTLGGARWNTQYFGPGTRLTVL.

The CDR3 loop is CASSPRTDREETQYF. Here the CDR3 DNA reads TGTGCCAGCTCACCAAGAACGGACAGGGAAGAGACCCAGTACTTC. The V gene is TRBV18, the J gene TRBJ2-5; 8 bases fit TRBD1. The CDR3 loop spans 15 amino acids. V shed 2 bases and J 3 bases; nucleotides not matched to a gene: 5. The germline gives CDR1 KGHSH, CDR2 LQKENI.

In this sample, this clone turned up a few times. This rearrangement joins TRBV5-4 to TRBJ2-3; 8 bases match TRBD2. Germline CDR1 SGHNT, CDR2 YYREEE (reference sequence). This CDR3 has 17 amino acids. Trimming took 4 bases from V and 2 from J; bases not matched to a gene: 12. This CDR3 reads CASSRTSGLANTDTQYF. The CDR3 DNA reads TGTGCCAGCAGCCGAACTTCAGGACTAGCTAACACAGATACGCAGTATTTT.

The chain carries TRBV5-1 and TRBJ2-2; 7 nucleotides agree with TRBD2. The V segment lost 8 bases and the J segment 3 bases; nucleotides outside the gene matches: 10. CDR3 size: 15 residues. CDR1 and CDR2 (germline): SGHRS, YFSETQ. The DNA for the CDR3 is TGCGCCAGTCAATCCGGGACTACCTACACCGGGGAGCTGTTTTTT. It translates to CASQSGTTYTGELFF.

This chain connects TRBV28 to TRBJ2-2; D not certain. This CDR3 has 13 residues. CDR1 and CDR2 (germline): MDHEN, SYDVKM. Trimming pared 3 bases from V and 4 bases from J, leaving 6 bases between. The CDR3 is CASSFPSTGELFF. The CDR3 nucleotides read TGTGCCAGCAGTTTTCCTTCCACCGGGGAGCTGTTTTTT.

The genes are TRBV5-1 and TRBJ2-3, with TRBD2 identical over 9 bases. The CDR3 spans 16 residues. The germline CDR1 and CDR2 sequences are SGHRS and YFSETQ. The ends lost 0 bases at V and 2 bases at J; junction bases unmatched: 4. The DNA for the CDR3 is TGCGCCAGCAGCTTGGACAGGACTAGCGACACAGATACGCAGTATTTT. Translation: CASSLDRTSDTDTQYF.

The chain links TRBV6-1 to TRBJ1-5; 8 bases line up with TRBD1. Per germline, CDR1 MNHNS and CDR2 SASEGT. The CDR3 runs to 16 residues. The V gene end was trimmed by 2 bases and the J gene end by 6 bases; junction bases not matched to a gene: 9. This chain's CDR3 is CASSEPRQGIFQPQHF. CDR3 nucleotide sequence: TGTGCCAGCAGTGAACCCCGACAGGGGATCTTTCAGCCCCAGCATTTT.

This sequence joins TRBV6-5 and TRBJ2-1, with a tentative D call TRBD2 (6 bases). Germline CDR1 MNHEY, CDR2 SVGAGI. Trimming took off 0 bases at V and 11 bases at J, with 11 bases between the two ends. The CDR3 sequence is 13 residues long. The CDR3 nucleotides read TGTGCCAGCAGTTACTCGGGGGGAACTCAGCAGTTCTTC. Translation gives CASSYSGGTQQFF.

The chain joins TRBV7-2 to TRBJ1-2, with 8 bases matching TRBD1. This CDR3 has 16 residues. Trimming removed 1 base from V and 4 bases from J; junction bases left unmatched: 8. Germline lookup yields CDR1 SGHTA and CDR2 FQGNSA. In DNA, the CDR3 is TGTGCCAGCAGCTTAGGCGGGACAGGTGGGAGCTATGGCTACACCTTC. As protein: CASSLGGTGGSYGYTF. Together with reference TRBV7-2 and TRBJ1-2, the CDR3 gives the full variable domain: GAGVSQSPSNKVTEKGKDVELRCDPISGHTALYWYRQSLGQGLEFLIYFQGNSAPDKSGLPSDRFSAERTGGSVSTLTIQRTQQEDSAVYLCASSLGGTGGSYGYTFGSGTRLTVV.

This clone has just a few counts. The genes are TRBV5-4 and TRBJ2-3; 8 bases map to TRBD2. Germline CDR1 is SGHNT and CDR2 is YYREEE (reference sequence). The V gene end was trimmed by 1 base and the J gene end by 1 base; junction bases not matched to a gene: 2. The CDR3 totals 15 residues. The CDR3 bases are TGTGCCAGCAGCTTGCGGGGGGGACGCACAGATACGCAGTATTTT. Its protein product is CASSLRGGRTDTQYF.